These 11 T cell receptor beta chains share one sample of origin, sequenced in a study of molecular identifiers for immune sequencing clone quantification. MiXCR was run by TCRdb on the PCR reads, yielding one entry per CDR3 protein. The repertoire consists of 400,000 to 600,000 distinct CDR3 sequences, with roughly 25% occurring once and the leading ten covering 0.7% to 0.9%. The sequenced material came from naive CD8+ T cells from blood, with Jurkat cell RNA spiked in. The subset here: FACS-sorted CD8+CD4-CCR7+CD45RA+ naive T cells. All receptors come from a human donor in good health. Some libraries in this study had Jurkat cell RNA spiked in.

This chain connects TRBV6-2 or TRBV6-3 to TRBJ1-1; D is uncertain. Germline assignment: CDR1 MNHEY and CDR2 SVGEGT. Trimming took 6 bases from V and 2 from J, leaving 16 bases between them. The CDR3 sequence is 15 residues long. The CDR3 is CASRYGSLTNTEAFF. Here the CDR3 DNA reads TGTGCCAGCAGATACGGTTCTCTAACTAACACTGAAGCTTTCTTT.

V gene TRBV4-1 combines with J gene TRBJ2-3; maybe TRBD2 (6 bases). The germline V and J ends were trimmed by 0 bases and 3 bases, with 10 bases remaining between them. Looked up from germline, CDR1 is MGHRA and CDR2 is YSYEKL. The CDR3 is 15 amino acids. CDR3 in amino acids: CASSQEAGQTDTQYF. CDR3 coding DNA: TGCGCCAGCAGCCAAGAGGCGGGGCAAACAGATACGCAGTATTTT.

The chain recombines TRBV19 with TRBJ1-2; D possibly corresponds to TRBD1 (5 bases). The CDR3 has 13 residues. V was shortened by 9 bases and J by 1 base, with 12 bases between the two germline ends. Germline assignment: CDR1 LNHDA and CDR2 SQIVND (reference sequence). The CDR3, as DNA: TGTGCCAGGCGACAGAAAATTAACTATGGCTACACCTTC. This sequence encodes CARRQKINYGYTF.

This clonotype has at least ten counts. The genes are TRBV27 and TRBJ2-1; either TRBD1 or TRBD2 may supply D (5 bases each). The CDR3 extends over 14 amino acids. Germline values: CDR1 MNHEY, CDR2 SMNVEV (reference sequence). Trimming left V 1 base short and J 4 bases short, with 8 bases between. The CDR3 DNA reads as TGTGCCAGCAGTTTATTGGGGGTTTACAATGAGCAGTTCTTC. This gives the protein CASSLLGVYNEQFF.

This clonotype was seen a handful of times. This chain's CDR3 is CASSLTGTGYGEQYF. CDR3 in DNA: TGTGCCAGCAGCCTAACCGGGACAGGGTATGGTGAGCAGTACTTC. The genes are TRBV5-4 and TRBJ2-7; 9 nucleotides line up with TRBD1. The CDR3 is made up of 15 amino acids. With 4 bases clipped from V and 7 bases from J, the junction kept 12 bases outside the gene matches. CDR1 and CDR2 from the germline V gene are SGHNT and YYREEE (reference sequence).

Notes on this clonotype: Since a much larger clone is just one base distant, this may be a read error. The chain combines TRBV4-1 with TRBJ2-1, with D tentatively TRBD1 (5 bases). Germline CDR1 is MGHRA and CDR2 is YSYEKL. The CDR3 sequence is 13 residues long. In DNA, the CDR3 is TGCGTCAGCAGCCAAGTTGGGGCGGTTGAGCAGTTCTTC. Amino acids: CVSSQVGAVEQFF.

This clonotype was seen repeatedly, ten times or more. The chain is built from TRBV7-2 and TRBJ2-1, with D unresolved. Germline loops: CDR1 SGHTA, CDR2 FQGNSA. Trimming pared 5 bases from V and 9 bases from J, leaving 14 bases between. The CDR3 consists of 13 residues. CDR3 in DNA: TGTGCCAGCAGCATATTCCTAGGCGGTGAGCAGTTCTTC. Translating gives CASSIFLGGEQFF. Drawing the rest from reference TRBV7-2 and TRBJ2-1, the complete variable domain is GAGVSQSPSNKVTEKGKDVELRCDPISGHTALYWYRQSLGQGLEFLIYFQGNSAPDKSGLPSDRFSAERTGGSVSTLTIQRTQQEDSAVYLCASSIFLGGEQFFGPGTRLTVL.

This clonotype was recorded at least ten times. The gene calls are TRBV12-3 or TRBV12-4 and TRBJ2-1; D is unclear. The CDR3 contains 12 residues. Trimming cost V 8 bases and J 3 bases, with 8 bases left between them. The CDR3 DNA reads TGTGCCAGCGGACGGCTCTACAATGAGCAGTTCTTC. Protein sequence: CASGRLYNEQFF.

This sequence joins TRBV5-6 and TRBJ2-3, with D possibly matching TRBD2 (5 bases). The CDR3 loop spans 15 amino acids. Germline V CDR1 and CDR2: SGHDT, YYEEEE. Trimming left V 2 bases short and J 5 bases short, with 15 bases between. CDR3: CASSLDLALVDTQYF. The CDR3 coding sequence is TGTGCCAGCAGCTTAGACCTAGCCCTAGTAGATACGCAGTATTTT.

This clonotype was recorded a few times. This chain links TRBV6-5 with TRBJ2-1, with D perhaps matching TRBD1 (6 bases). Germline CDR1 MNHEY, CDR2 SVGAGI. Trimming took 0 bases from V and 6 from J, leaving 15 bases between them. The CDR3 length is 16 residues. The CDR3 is CASSYSQGLEINEQFF. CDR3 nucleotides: TGTGCCAGCAGTTACTCGCAGGGGCTAGAGATCAATGAGCAGTTCTTC.

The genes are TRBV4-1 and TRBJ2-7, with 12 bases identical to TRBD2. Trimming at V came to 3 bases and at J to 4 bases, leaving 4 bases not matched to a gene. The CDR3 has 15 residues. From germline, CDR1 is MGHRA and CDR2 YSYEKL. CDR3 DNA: TGCGCCAGCAGCCATCTGACTAGCGGGAGATACGAGCAGTACTTC. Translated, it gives CASSHLTSGRYEQYF.